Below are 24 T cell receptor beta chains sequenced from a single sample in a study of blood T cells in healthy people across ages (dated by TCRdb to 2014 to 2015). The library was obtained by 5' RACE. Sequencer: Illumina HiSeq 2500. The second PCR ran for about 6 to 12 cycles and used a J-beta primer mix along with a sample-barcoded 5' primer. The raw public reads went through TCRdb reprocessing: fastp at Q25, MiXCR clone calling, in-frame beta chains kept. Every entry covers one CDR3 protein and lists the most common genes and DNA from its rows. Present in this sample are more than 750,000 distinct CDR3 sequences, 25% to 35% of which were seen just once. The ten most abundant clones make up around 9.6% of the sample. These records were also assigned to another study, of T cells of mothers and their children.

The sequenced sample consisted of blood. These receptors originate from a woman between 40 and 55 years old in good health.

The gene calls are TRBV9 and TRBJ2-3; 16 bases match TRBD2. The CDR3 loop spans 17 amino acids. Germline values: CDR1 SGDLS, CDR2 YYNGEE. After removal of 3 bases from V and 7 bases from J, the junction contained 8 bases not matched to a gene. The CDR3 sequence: CASSATGLAGGRNTQYF. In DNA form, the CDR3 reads TGTGCCAGCAGCGCGACGGGACTAGCGGGGGGGCGAAATACGCAGTATTTT.

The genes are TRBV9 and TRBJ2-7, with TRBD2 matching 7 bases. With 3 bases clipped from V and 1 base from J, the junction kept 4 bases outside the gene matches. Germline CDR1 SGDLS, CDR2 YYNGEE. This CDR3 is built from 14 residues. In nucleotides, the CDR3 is TGTGCCAGCAGCGGGGCTAGCGGTTCCTACGAGCAGTACTTC. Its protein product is CASSGASGSYEQYF.

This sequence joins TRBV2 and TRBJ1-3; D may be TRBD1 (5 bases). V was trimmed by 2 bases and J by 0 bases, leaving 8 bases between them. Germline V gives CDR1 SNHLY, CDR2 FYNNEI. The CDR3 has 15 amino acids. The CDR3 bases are TGTGCCAGCAGTGAACAGGGATTCTCTGGAAACACCATATATTTT. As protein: CASSEQGFSGNTIYF.

The CDR3 nucleotides are TGCGCCAGCAGCCAAGAGACCTTAACTGACTATGGCTACACCTTC. Its protein product is CASSQETLTDYGYTF. This rearrangement joins TRBV4-3 to TRBJ1-2; no definite D call. V was pared by 0 bases and J by 3 bases, with 11 bases between. The CDR3 is 15 residues long. Germline assignment: CDR1 LGHNA and CDR2 YSLEER.

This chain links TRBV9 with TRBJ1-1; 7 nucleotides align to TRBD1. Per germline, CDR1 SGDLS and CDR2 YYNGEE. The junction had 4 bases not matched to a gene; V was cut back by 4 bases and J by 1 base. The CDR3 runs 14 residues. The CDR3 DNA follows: TGTGCCAGCAGCACGGGACAGCGGAACACTGAAGCTTTCTTT. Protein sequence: CASSTGQRNTEAFF.

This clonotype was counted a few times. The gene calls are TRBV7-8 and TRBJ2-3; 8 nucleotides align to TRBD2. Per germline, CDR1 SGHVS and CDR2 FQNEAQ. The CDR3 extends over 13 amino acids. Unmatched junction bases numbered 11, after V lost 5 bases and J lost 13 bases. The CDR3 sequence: CASSLEGGGREYF. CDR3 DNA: TGTGCCAGCAGCCTCGAAGGCGGGGGGCGCGAGTATTTT. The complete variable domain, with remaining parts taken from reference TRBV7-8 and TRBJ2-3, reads GAGVSQSPRYKVAKRGQDVALRCDPISGHVSLFWYQQALGQGPEFLTYFQNEAQLDKSGLPSDRFFAERPEGSVSTLKIQRTQQEDSAVYLCASSLEGGGREYFGPGTRLTVL.

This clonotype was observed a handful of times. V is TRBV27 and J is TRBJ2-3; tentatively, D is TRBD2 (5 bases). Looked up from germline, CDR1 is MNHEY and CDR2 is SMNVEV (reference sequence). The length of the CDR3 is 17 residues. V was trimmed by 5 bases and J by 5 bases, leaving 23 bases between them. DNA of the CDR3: TGTGCCAGCAGTCCCCTCCTACCCAGCGGACTCATAGATACGCAGTATTTT. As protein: CASSPLLPSGLIDTQYF.

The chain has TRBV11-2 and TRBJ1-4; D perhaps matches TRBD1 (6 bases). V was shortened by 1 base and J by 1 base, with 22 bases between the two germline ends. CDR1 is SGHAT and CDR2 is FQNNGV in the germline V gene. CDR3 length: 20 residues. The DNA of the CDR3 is TGTGCCAGCAGCTTAGGTCGGCTTTTCGGGGGCAGTGGAACTAATGAAAAACTGTTTTTT. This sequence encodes CASSLGRLFGGSGTNEKLFF.

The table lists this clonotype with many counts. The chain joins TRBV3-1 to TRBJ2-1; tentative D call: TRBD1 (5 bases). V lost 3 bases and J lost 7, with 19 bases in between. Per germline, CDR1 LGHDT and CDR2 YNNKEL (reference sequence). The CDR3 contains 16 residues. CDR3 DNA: TGTGCCAGCAGCCACCAAGGTCAGGGTGGAAAAAATGAGCAGTTCTTC. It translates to CASSHQGQGGKNEQFF.

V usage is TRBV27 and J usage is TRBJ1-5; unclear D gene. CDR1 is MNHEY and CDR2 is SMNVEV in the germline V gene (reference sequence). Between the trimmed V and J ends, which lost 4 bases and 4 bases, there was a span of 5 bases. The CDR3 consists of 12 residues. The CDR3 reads CASSSVNQPQHF. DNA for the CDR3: TGTGCCAGCAGTTCGGTGAATCAGCCCCAGCATTTT.

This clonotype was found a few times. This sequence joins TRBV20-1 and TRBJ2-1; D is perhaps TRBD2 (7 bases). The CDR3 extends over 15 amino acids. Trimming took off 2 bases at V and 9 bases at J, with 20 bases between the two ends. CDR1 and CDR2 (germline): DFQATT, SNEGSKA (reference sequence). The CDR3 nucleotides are TGCAGTGCTAGACCCCCGGGGGGCCTATATGGTGAGCAGTTCTTC. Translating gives CSARPPGGLYGEQFF.

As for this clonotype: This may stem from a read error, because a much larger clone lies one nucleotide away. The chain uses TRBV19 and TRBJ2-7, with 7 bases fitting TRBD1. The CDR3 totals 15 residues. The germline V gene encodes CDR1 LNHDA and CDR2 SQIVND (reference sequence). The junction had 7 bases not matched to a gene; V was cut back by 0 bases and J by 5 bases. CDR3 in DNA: TGTGCCAGTAGTATAGAGACAGGGAATCGGAACGAGCAGTACTTC. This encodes CASSIETGNRNEQYF.

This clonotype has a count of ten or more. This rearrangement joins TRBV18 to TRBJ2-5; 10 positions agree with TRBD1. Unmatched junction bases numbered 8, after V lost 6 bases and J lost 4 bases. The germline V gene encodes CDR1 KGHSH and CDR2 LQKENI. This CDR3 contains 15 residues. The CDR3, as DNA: TGTGCCAGCTCGGATAGACAGGGGGCTGGAGAGACCCAGTACTTC. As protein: CASSDRQGAGETQYF.

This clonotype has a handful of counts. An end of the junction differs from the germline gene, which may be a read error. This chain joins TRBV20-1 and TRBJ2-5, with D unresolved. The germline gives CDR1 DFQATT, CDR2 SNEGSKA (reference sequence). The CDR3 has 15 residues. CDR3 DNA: TGCGGTGCTAGAGATCCCCGGGCGAGCGTTGGGACCCAGTACTTC. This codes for CGARDPRASVGTQYF.

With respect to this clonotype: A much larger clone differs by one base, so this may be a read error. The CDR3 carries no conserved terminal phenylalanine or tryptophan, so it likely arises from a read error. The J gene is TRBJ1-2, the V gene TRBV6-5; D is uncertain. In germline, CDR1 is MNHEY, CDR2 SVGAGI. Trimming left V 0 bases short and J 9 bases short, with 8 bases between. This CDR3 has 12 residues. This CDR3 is CASSYSGGRYTC. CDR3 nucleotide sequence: TGTGCCAGCAGTTACTCGGGCGGACGCTACACCTGC.

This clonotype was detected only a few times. As DNA, the CDR3 is TGTGCCAGCAGCCGGACTACCACCGGGGAGCTGTTTTTT. It yields the protein CASSRTTTGELFF. This chain joins TRBV7-2 and TRBJ2-2; a possible D gene is TRBD2 (6 bases). Germline values: CDR1 SGHTA, CDR2 FQGNSA. The CDR3 length is 13 residues. V was clipped by 5 bases and J by 4 bases, with 8 bases between them.

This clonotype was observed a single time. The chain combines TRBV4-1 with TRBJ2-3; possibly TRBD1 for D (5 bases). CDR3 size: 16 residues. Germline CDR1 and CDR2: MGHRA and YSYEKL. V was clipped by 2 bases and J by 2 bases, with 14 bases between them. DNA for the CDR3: TGCGCCAGCAGCCAAAGAGCAGGGCCTAACACAGATACGCAGTATTTT. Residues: CASSQRAGPNTDTQYF.

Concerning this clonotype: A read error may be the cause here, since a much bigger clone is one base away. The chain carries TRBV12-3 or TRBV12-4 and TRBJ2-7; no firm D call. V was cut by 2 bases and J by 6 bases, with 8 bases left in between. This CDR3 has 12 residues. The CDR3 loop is CASSLQHVEQYF. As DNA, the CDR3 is TGTGCCAGCAGTTTACAGCATGTCGAGCAGTACTTC.

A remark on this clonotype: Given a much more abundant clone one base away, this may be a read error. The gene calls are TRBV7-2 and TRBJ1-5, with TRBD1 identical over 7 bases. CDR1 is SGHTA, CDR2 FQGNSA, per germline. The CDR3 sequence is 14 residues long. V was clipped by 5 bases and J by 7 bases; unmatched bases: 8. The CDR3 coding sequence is TGTGCCAGCAGCCTCAACAGGGGTCGGCAGCCCCAGCATTTT. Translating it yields CASSLNRGRQPQHF.

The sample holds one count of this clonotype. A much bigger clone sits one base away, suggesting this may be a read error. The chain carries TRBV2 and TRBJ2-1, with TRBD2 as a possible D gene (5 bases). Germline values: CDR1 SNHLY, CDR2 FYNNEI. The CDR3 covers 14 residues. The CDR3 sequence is CASSEDLSCNEQFF. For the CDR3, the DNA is TGTGCCAGCAGTGAGGACTTATCCTGCAATGAGCAGTTCTTC.

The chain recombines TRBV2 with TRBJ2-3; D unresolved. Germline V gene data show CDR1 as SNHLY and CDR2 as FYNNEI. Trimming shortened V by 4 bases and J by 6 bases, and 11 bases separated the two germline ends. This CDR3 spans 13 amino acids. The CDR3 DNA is TGTGCCAGCAGTGTCGAGACCGTGGATACGCAGTATTTT. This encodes CASSVETVDTQYF.

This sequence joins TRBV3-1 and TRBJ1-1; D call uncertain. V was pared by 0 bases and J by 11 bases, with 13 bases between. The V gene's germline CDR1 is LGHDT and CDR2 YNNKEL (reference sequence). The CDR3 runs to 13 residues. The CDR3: CASSQDLSGSAFF. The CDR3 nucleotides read TGTGCCAGCAGCCAAGATCTTTCGGGTTCCGCTTTCTTT. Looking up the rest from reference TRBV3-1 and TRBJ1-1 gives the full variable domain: DTAVSQTPKYLVTQMGNDKSIKCEQNLGHDTMYWYKQDSKKFLKIMFSYNNKELIINETVPNRFSPKSPDKAHLNLHINSLELGDSAVYFCASSQDLSGSAFFGQGTRLTVV.

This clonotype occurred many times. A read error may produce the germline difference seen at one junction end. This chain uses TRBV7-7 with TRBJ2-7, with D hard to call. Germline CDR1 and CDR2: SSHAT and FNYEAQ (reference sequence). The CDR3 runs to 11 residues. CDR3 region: CASSDNYEQYF. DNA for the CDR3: TGTGCTAGCAGCGACAACTACGAGCAGTACTTC.

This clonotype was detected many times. The CDR3 sequence is CSAGGEASYEQYF. CDR3 DNA: TGCAGCGCCGGGGGGGAGGCATCCTACGAGCAGTACTTC. V gene TRBV29-1 combines with J gene TRBJ2-7; TRBD2 agrees at 8 bases. Germline V gives CDR1 SQVTM, CDR2 ANQGSEA. The CDR3 length is 13 residues. Trimming took 7 bases from V and 1 from J; bases not matched to a gene: 6.